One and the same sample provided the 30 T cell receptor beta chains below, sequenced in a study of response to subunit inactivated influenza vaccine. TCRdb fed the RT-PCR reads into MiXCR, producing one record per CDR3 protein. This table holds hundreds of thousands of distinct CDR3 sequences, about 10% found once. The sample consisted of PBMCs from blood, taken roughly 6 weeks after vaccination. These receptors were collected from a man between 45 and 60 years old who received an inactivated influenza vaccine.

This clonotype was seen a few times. The chain's CDR3 is CASSLFVSTGQRSYNEQFF. The CDR3 DNA reads as TGTGCCAGCAGCTTGTTTGTCTCGACAGGGCAAAGGTCCTACAATGAGCAGTTCTTC. The gene calls are TRBV5-4 and TRBJ2-1, with 7 bases identical to TRBD1. Germline lookup yields CDR1 SGHNT and CDR2 YYREEE (reference sequence). V lost 1 base and J lost 1; bases outside the gene matches: 14. This CDR3 region has 19 residues.

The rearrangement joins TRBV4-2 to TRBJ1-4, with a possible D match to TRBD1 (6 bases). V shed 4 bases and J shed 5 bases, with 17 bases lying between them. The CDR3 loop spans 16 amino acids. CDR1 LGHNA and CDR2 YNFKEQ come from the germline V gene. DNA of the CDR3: TGTGCCAGCAGCCCGGCAGTTGGTACAGGGAATGAAAAACTGTTTTTT. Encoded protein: CASSPAVGTGNEKLFF.

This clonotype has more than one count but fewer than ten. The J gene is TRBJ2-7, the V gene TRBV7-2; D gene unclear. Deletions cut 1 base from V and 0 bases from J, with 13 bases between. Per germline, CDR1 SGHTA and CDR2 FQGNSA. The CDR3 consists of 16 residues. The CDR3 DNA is TGTGCCAGCAGCTTAGGGTCGACTTCCTCCTCCTACGAGCAGTACTTC. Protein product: CASSLGSTSSSYEQYF. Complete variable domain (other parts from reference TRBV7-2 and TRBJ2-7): GAGVSQSPSNKVTEKGKDVELRCDPISGHTALYWYRQSLGQGLEFLIYFQGNSAPDKSGLPSDRFSAERTGGSVSTLTIQRTQQEDSAVYLCASSLGSTSSSYEQYFGPGTRLTVT.

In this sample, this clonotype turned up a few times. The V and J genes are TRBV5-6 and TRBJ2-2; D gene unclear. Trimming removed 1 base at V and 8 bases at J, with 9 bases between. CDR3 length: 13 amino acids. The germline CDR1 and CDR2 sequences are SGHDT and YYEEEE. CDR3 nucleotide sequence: TGTGCCAGCAGCTTGTCGTCCGTGGGGGAGCTGTTTTTT. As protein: CASSLSSVGELFF.

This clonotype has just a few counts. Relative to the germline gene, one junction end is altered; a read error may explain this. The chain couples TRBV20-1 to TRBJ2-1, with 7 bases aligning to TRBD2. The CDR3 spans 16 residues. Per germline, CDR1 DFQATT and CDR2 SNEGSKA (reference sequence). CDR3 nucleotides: TGCTGTGCTAGAGATAATTCGGGAGGCCGCTACAATGAGCAGTTCTTC. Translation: CCARDNSGGRYNEQFF.

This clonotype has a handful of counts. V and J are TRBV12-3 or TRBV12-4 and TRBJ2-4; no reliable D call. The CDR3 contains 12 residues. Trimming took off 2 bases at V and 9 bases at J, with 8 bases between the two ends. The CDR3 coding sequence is TGTGCCAGCAGTTTAACCCAAACCATTCAGTACTTC. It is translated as CASSLTQTIQYF.

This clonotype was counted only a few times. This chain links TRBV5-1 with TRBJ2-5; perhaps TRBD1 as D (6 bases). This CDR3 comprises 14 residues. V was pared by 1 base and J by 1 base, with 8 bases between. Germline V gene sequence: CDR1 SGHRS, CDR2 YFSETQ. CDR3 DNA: TGCGCCAGCAGCTTGACGACAGGCCAAGAGACCCAGTACTTC. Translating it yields CASSLTTGQETQYF.

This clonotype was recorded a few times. CDR3 amino acids: CASTPLPQGKGYTF. For the CDR3, the DNA is TGTGCCAGCACCCCCCTCCCACAGGGCAAAGGCTACACCTTC. The chain has TRBV12-3 or TRBV12-4 and TRBJ1-2; D is possibly TRBD1 (6 bases). V shed 7 bases and J shed 8 bases, with 20 bases lying between them. The CDR3 loop spans 14 amino acids.

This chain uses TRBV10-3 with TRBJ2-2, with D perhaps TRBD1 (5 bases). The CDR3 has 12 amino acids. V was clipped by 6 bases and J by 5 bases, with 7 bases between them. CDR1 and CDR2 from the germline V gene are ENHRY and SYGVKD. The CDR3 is CAISRETGELFF. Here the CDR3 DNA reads TGTGCCATCAGCAGGGAAACCGGGGAGCTGTTTTTT.

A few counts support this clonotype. CDR3 nucleotides: TGCAGTGCACACACGCCCGGGACGGGGAGGGTAGGGCAGTACTTC. Encoded protein: CSAHTPGTGRVGQYF. The chain couples TRBV20-1 to TRBJ2-7; TRBD2 matches 7 bases. Germline CDR1 reads DFQATT; CDR2 reads SNEGSKA (reference sequence). The CDR3 is made up of 15 amino acids. V dropped 6 bases and J dropped 9; count of bases not matched to a gene: 20.

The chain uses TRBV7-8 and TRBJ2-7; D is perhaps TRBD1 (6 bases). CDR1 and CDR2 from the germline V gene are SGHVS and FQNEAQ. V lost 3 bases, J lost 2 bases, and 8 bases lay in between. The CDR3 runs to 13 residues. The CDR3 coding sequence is TGTGCCAGCAGCTTTTCAGGGGCCTACGAGCAGTACTTC. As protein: CASSFSGAYEQYF.

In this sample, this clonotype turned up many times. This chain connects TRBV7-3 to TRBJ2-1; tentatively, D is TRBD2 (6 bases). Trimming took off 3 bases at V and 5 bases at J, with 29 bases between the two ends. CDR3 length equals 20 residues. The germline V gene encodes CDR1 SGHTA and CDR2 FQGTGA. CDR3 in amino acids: CASSLLHGRGRGIFDNEQFF. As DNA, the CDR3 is TGTGCCAGCAGCTTGCTACACGGAAGGGGTCGGGGGATTTTCGACAATGAGCAGTTCTTC.

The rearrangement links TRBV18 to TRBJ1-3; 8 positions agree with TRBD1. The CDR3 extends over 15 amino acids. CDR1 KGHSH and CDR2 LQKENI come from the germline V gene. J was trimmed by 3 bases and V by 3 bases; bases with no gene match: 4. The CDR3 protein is CASSPQGAVGNTIYF. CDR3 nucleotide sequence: TGTGCCAGCTCACCGCAGGGGGCTGTTGGAAACACCATATATTTT.

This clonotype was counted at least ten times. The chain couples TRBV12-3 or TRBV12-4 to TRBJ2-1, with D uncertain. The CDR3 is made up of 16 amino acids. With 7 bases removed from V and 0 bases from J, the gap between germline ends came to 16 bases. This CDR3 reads CASTPILGRSYNEQFF. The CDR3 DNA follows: TGTGCCAGCACCCCGATTCTCGGCCGCTCCTACAATGAGCAGTTCTTC.

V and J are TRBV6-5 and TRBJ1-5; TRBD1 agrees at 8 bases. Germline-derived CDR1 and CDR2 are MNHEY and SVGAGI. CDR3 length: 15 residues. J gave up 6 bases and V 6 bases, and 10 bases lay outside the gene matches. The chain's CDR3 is CASSLTLQGGQPQHF. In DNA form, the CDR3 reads TGTGCCAGCAGCCTTACTCTACAGGGGGGTCAGCCCCAGCATTTT.

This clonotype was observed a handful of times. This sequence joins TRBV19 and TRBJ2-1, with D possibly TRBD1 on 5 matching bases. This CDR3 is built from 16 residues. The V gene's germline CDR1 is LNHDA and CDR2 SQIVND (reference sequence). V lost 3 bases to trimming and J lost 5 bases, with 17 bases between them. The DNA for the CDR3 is TGTGCCAGTAGTATCTTGGGGCTAGGGGTGGACAATGAGCAGTTCTTC. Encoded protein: CASSILGLGVDNEQFF.

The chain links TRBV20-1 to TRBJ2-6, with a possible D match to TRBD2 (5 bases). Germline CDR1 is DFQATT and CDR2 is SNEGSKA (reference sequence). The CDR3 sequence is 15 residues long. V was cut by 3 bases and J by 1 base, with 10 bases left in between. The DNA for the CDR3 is TGCAGTGCTAGTGAGGGCAATTCTGGGGCCAACGTCCTGACTTTC. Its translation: CSASEGNSGANVLTF.

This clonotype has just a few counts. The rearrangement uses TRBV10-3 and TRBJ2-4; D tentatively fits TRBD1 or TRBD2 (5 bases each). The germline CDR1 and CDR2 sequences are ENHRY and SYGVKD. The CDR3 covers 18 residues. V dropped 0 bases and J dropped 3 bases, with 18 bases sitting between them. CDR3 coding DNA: TGTGCCATCAGTGAGTCGGGGAGCGGCCTGGGGGACAAAAACATTCAGTACTTC. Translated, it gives CAISESGSGLGDKNIQYF.

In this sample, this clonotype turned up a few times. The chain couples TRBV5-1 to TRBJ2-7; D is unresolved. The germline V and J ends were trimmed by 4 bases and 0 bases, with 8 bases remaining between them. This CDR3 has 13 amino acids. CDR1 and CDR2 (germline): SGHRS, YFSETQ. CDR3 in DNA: TGCGCCAGCAGCCGAACCAACTCCTACGAGCAGTACTTC. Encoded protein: CASSRTNSYEQYF. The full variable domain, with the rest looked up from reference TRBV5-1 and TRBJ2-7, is KAGVTQTPRYLIKTRGQQVTLSCSPISGHRSVSWYQQTPGQGLQFLFEYFSETQRNKGNFPGRFSGRQFSNSRSEMNVSTLELGDSALYLCASSRTNSYEQYFGPGTRLTVT.

In DNA form, the CDR3 reads TGTGCCAGCAGTCCCACCAGGGGTGGAGAGCAGTACTTC. Its translation is CASSPTRGGEQYF. The V and J genes are TRBV12-3 or TRBV12-4 and TRBJ2-7, with TRBD1 as a possible D gene (6 bases). Trimming took 5 bases from V and 7 from J, leaving 15 bases between them. The CDR3 covers 13 residues.

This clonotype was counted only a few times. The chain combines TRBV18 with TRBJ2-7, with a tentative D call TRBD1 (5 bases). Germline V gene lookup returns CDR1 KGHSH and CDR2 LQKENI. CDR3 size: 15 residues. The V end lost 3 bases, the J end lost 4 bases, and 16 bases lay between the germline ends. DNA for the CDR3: TGTGCCAGCTCACCGCTCCCTGCAGGGAATTACGAGCAGTACTTC. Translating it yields CASSPLPAGNYEQYF.

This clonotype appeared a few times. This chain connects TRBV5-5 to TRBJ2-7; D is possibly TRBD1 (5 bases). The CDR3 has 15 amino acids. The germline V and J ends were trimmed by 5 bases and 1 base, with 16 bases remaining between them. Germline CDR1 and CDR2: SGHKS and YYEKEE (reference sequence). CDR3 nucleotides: TGTGCCAGCAGACCCCCAGGGTATGGATCCTACGAGCAGTACTTC. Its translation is CASRPPGYGSYEQYF.

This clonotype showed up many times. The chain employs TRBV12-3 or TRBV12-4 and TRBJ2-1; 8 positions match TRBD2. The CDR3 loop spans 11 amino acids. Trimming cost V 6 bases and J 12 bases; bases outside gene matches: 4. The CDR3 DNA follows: TGTGCCAGCAGCTCAGCGGGAGTGCAGTTCTTC. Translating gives CASSSAGVQFF.

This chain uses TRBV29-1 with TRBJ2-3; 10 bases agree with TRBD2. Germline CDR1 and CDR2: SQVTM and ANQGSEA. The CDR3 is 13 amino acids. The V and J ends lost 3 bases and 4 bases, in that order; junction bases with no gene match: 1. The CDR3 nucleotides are TGCAGCGTTGAGGGACTAGCGCCAGATACGCAGTATTTT. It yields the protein CSVEGLAPDTQYF.

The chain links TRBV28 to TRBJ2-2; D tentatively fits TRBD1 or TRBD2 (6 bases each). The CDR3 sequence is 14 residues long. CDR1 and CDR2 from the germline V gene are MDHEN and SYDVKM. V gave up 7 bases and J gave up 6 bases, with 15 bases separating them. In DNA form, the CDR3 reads TGTGCCAGCACCCTTTTGGGGGGCTCCGGGGAGCTGTTTTTT. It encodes CASTLLGGSGELFF.

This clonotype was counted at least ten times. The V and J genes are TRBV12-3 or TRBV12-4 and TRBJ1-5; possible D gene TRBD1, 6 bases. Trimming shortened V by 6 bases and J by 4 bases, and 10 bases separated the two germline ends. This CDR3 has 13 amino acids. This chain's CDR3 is CASSLTGNQPQHF. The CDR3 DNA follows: TGTGCCAGCAGCTTAACAGGGAATCAGCCCCAGCATTTT.

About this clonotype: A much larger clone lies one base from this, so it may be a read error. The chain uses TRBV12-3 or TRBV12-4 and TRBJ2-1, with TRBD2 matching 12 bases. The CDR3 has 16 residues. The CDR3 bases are TGTGCCAGCAGTTTATTCGCTAGCGGGAGGGGGAATGAGCACTTCTTC. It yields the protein CASSLFASGRGNEHFF.

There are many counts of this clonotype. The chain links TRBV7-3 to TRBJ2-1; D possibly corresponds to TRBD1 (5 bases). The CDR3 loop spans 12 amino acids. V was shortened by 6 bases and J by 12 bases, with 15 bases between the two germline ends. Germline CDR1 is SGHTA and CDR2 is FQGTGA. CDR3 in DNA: TGTGCCAGCAGTCCAGGGCAGGGCTTGCAGTTCTTC. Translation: CASSPGQGLQFF.

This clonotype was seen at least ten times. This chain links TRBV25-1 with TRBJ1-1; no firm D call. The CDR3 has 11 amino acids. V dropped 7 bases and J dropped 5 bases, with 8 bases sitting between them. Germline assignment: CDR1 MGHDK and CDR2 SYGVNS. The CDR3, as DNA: TGTGCCAGCACAGAAGGGACTGAAGCTTTCTTT. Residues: CASTEGTEAFF.

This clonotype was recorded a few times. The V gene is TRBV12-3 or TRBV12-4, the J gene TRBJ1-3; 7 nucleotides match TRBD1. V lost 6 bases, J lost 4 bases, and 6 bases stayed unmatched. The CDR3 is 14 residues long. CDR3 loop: CASSVGGGGNTIYF. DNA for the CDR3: TGTGCCAGCAGCGTAGGGGGCGGCGGAAACACCATATATTTT.